A single sample is the source of the 29 T cell receptor beta chains below, sequenced in a study of blood T cell repertoires in COVID-19. Sequencing was performed with immunoSEQ multiplex PCR; in TCRdb, only in-frame clones are kept and a portion is missing. The repertoire has under 200,000 clones, around four fifths of them found once; the top ten carry 6.5%. The sequenced sample was peripheral blood. The receptors derive from a man between 65 and 79 years old with active or convalescent COVID-19.

The rearrangement uses TRBV6-5 and TRBJ2-3; 7 bases fit TRBD2. The germline V gene encodes CDR1 MNHEY and CDR2 SVGAGI. Unmatched junction bases numbered 2, after V lost 7 bases and J lost 1 base. The CDR3 is 13 amino acids. The CDR3 DNA reads as TGTGCCAGCACCCTAGCGGGCACAGATACGCAGTATTTT. Its translation is CASTLAGTDTQYF.

Only one count was recorded for this clone. This chain joins TRBV4-2 and TRBJ1-1; 11 positions match TRBD1. Germline V lookup: CDR1 LGHNA, CDR2 YNFKEQ. The CDR3 loop spans 16 amino acids. J was trimmed by 0 bases and V by 4 bases; bases with no gene match: 4. The CDR3 region is CASSPGQGAMNTEAFF. In DNA, the CDR3 is TGTGCCAGCAGCCCAGGACAGGGGGCGATGAACACTGAAGCTTTCTTT.

CDR3: CATSDGTAYGYTF. DNA for the CDR3: TGTGCCACCAGTGACGGGACAGCCTATGGCTACACCTTC. V is TRBV24-1 and J is TRBJ1-2, with TRBD1 matching 7 bases. The CDR3 spans 13 residues. Trimming cost V 4 bases and J 4 bases; bases outside gene matches: 2. CDR1 and CDR2 from the germline V gene are KGHDR and SFDVKD.

The genes are TRBV20-1 and TRBJ2-1; no definite D call. This CDR3 contains 11 residues. From germline, CDR1 is DFQATT and CDR2 SNEGSKA (reference sequence). Trimming pared 7 bases from V and 7 bases from J, leaving 11 bases between. The CDR3 region has the DNA TGCAGTGGGTGGGTGAGGAATGAGCAGTTCTTC. Residues: CSGWVRNEQFF.

The V call is TRBV30, the J call TRBJ1-5, with D possibly being TRBD1 (5 bases). This CDR3 has 16 residues. Germline assignment: CDR1 GTSNPN and CDR2 SVGIG (reference sequence). Trimming took off 0 bases at V and 6 bases at J, with 18 bases between the two ends. The CDR3 DNA reads as TGTGCCTGGAGTGTTCGAGGAGGAGGGGAAAGTCAGCCCCAGCATTTT. It specifies CAWSVRGGGESQPQHF.

This chain connects TRBV19 to TRBJ1-1, with D possibly being TRBD1 (5 bases). V was clipped by 3 bases and J by 0 bases, with 14 bases between them. The germline gives CDR1 LNHDA, CDR2 SQIVND (reference sequence). This CDR3 is 16 amino acids long. CDR3 amino acids: CASSIIPTGLNTEAFF. CDR3 sequence (DNA): TGTGCCAGTAGTATCATTCCCACAGGCCTGAACACTGAAGCTTTCTTT.

This chain joins TRBV15 and TRBJ1-5; 7 nucleotides match TRBD1. Per germline, CDR1 LNHNV and CDR2 YYDKDF (reference sequence). The CDR3 extends over 16 amino acids. The junction had 14 bases not matched to a gene; V was cut back by 8 bases and J by 4 bases. The CDR3 DNA is TGTGCCACCCGCGCAGCCGACAGGGTAGGAAATCAGCCCCAGCATTTT. Translation: CATRAADRVGNQPQHF.

The chain carries TRBV7-2 and TRBJ1-2; D is unclear. CDR3 size: 13 residues. From germline, CDR1 is SGHTA and CDR2 FQGNSA. The V gene lost 5 bases and the J gene lost 3 bases, with 10 bases spanning the gap. Written as DNA, the CDR3 is TGTGCCAGCAGCGCCGGTGTCGACTATGGCTACACCTTC. As protein: CASSAGVDYGYTF.

The J gene is TRBJ2-4, the V gene TRBV5-1, with D tentatively TRBD2 (5 bases). Trimming took 0 bases from V and 8 from J, leaving 15 bases between them. The CDR3 sequence is 15 residues long. Germline CDR1 and CDR2: SGHRS and YFSETQ. The CDR3 nucleotides are TGCGCCAGCAGCTTGGGAGGGCGGAAAGGAGACATTCAGTACTTC. Encoded protein: CASSLGGRKGDIQYF.

This chain connects TRBV4-1 to TRBJ1-6; TRBD1 aligns across 12 bases. With 2 bases clipped from V and 10 bases from J, the junction kept 6 bases outside the gene matches. The CDR3 loop spans 16 amino acids. Germline V CDR1 and CDR2: MGHRA, YSYEKL. CDR3 in amino acids: CASSQPGQGAQSPLHF. The CDR3 bases are TGCGCCAGCAGCCAACCGGGACAGGGGGCCCAGTCACCCCTCCACTTT.

The gene calls are TRBV2 and TRBJ2-6; D is unclear. The CDR3 is made up of 16 amino acids. From germline, CDR1 is SNHLY and CDR2 FYNNEI. V was shortened by 6 bases and J by 0 bases, with 12 bases between the two germline ends. This CDR3 is CASSLERDSGANVLTF. The CDR3 DNA is TGTGCCAGCAGCCTAGAGAGAGACTCTGGGGCCAACGTCCTGACTTTC.

This CDR3 is CASTPEASSGNTIYF. Here the CDR3 DNA reads TGTGCCAGTACCCCAGAGGCGAGCTCTGGAAACACCATATATTTT. The rearrangement links TRBV19 to TRBJ1-3; the D is unclear. V was pared by 7 bases and J by 0 bases, with 13 bases between. Germline V gives CDR1 LNHDA, CDR2 SQIVND (reference sequence). The CDR3 runs to 15 residues.

The genes are TRBV4-3 and TRBJ1-1; D gene ambiguous. From germline, CDR1 is LGHNA and CDR2 YSLEER. This CDR3 spans 14 amino acids. Trimming stripped 0 bases from V and 11 bases from J, with 16 bases between. The CDR3 here is CASSQDGGVGNAFF. CDR3 nucleotides: TGCGCCAGCAGCCAAGATGGCGGGGTTGGAAACGCTTTCTTT.

The J gene is TRBJ2-5, the V gene TRBV18, with D tentatively TRBD2 (6 bases). The CDR3 extends over 16 amino acids. Trimming pared 4 bases from V and 5 bases from J, leaving 20 bases between. From germline, CDR1 is KGHSH and CDR2 LQKENI. The CDR3, as DNA: TGTGCCAGCTCACTCACGCCCACGGCCGCGGGGGAGACCCAGTACTTC. Its translation: CASSLTPTAAGETQYF.

The chain couples TRBV23-1 to TRBJ1-2; maybe TRBD1 (6 bases). TRBV23-1 is recorded as an ORF, its role being uncertain. The CDR3 length is 14 residues. V was pared by 11 bases and J by 0 bases, with 16 bases between. CDR3 nucleotide sequence: TGCGCCGGGAGGGGGGGGGAGACTAACTATGGCTACACCTTC. Translating it yields CAGRGGETNYGYTF.

The V and J genes are TRBV30 and TRBJ2-7; the D is unclear. V lost 0 bases and J 1 base, leaving 10 bases between the germline ends. The length of the CDR3 is 14 residues. Germline lookup yields CDR1 GTSNPN and CDR2 SVGIG (reference sequence). The CDR3 is CAWSVPSRSYEQYF. CDR3 coding DNA: TGTGCCTGGAGTGTACCCAGCAGGTCCTACGAGCAGTACTTC.

V is TRBV7-9 and J is TRBJ2-1; maybe TRBD1 (7 bases). Trimming shortened V by 5 bases and J by 2 bases, and 22 bases separated the two germline ends. CDR3 length: 18 amino acids. Germline V CDR1 and CDR2: SEHNR, FQNEAQ (reference sequence). This chain's CDR3 is CASSQDPGQAGPYNEQFF. DNA of the CDR3: TGTGCCAGCAGCCAAGACCCCGGACAGGCGGGGCCCTACAATGAGCAGTTCTTC.

The rearrangement uses TRBV5-6 and TRBJ2-5; TRBD2 might be the D (7 bases). The CDR3 runs 15 residues. V was shortened by 4 bases and J by 5 bases, with 18 bases between the two germline ends. Per the germline V gene, CDR1 is SGHDT and CDR2 is YYEEEE. The CDR3 loop is CASSAGAVTRETQYF. The CDR3 DNA is TGTGCCAGCAGCGCGGGGGCAGTGACCCGGGAGACCCAGTACTTC.

The V call is TRBV29-1, the J call TRBJ1-3, with D unclear. The CDR3 contains 12 residues. Trimming removed 6 bases from V and 1 base from J, with 7 bases in between. The germline V gene has CDR1 SQVTM and CDR2 ANQGSEA. CDR3 DNA sequence: TGCAGCGTCAGAAATTCTGGAAACACCATATATTTT. It codes for CSVRNSGNTIYF. Based on the CDR3 plus reference TRBV29-1 and TRBJ1-3, the full variable domain is SAVISQKPSRDICQRGTSLTIQCQVDSQVTMMFWYRQQPGQSLTLIATANQGSEATYESGFVIDKFPISRPNLTFSTLTVSNMSPEDSSIYLCSVRNSGNTIYFGEGSWLTVV.

The chain is built from TRBV7-3 and TRBJ2-4, with 7 bases identical to TRBD1. This CDR3 region has 16 residues. Unmatched junction bases numbered 12, after V lost 1 base and J lost 9 bases. The V gene's germline CDR1 is SGHTA and CDR2 FQGTGA. In nucleotides, the CDR3 is TGTGCCAGCAGCTTAAACTCGGCGAGACAGGGTGGCATTCAGTACTTC. This sequence encodes CASSLNSARQGGIQYF.

The chain combines TRBV5-8 with TRBJ1-1, with D hard to call. Germline lookup yields CDR1 SGHTS and CDR2 YDEGEE. The CDR3 sequence is 13 residues long. V shed 3 bases and J shed 11 bases, with 17 bases lying between them. The CDR3 reads CASSSAGRVTAFF. DNA for the CDR3: TGTGCCAGCAGCTCGGCGGGTAGGGTAACTGCTTTCTTT.

This chain links TRBV11-2 with TRBJ1-6; TRBD1 agrees at 7 bases. Trimming took 5 bases from V and 10 from J; bases not matched to a gene: 8. Germline CDR1 and CDR2: SGHAT and FQNNGV. This CDR3 region has 14 residues. The CDR3 sequence: CASSLETGLSPLHF. CDR3 bases: TGTGCCAGCAGCCTCGAGACAGGGCTCTCACCCCTCCACTTT.

This chain connects TRBV7-8 to TRBJ2-1; TRBD2 aligns across 7 bases. This CDR3 has 18 residues. Germline V gene lookup returns CDR1 SGHVS and CDR2 FQNEAQ. J was trimmed by 6 bases and V by 1 base; bases with no gene match: 15. CDR3 DNA: TGTGCCAGCAGCTTAGGACGACTAGCTAGACACCTTCTCAATGAGCAGTTCTTC. It specifies CASSLGRLARHLLNEQFF.

This rearrangement joins TRBV7-8 to TRBJ2-1; TRBD2 aligns across 7 bases. In germline, CDR1 is SGHVS, CDR2 FQNEAQ. After removal of 5 bases from V and 5 bases from J, the junction contained 12 bases not matched to a gene. There are 16 residues in the CDR3. The CDR3 loop reads CASSPPGTTPHNEQFF. The CDR3 bases are TGTGCCAGCAGCCCGCCCGGGACTACTCCTCACAATGAGCAGTTCTTC. The full variable domain, its missing parts supplied by reference TRBV7-8 and TRBJ2-1, is GAGVSQSPRYKVAKRGQDVALRCDPISGHVSLFWYQQALGQGPEFLTYFQNEAQLDKSGLPSDRFFAERPEGSVSTLKIQRTQQEDSAVYLCASSPPGTTPHNEQFFGPGTRLTVL.

V and J are TRBV2 and TRBJ2-5; D possibly corresponds to TRBD1 (6 bases). The V end lost 4 bases, the J end lost 1 base, and 10 bases lay between the germline ends. This CDR3 has 14 amino acids. From germline, CDR1 is SNHLY and CDR2 FYNNEI. The CDR3 is CASSGTGPQETQYF. The CDR3 DNA is TGTGCCAGCAGTGGTACAGGGCCCCAAGAGACCCAGTACTTC.

This sequence joins TRBV7-9 and TRBJ2-2; weak D call: TRBD2 (6 bases). This CDR3 has 16 residues. Germline lookup yields CDR1 SEHNR and CDR2 FQNEAQ (reference sequence). Trimming took off 4 bases at V and 4 bases at J, with 16 bases between the two ends. CDR3 residues: CASSSNPGGFTGELFF. In nucleotides, the CDR3 is TGTGCCAGCAGCTCCAACCCCGGAGGGTTCACCGGGGAGCTGTTTTTT.

This clone was counted between two and nine times. The chain carries TRBV21-1 and TRBJ1-1; TRBD1, as called in the table, went unchecked against the DNA. TRBV21-1 is deemed a pseudogene. The CDR3 is made up of 15 amino acids. The CDR3 loop reads CASSRDRGLEVEAFF. CDR3 DNA sequence: TGTGCCAGCAGCCGTGACAGGGGGCTGGAGGTTGAAGCTTTCTTT.

In its sample, this clone was seen a few times. The V gene is TRBV9, the J gene TRBJ1-2, with 7 positions matching TRBD1. The CDR3 is made up of 14 amino acids. V lost 3 bases, J lost 6 bases, and 8 bases stayed unmatched. CDR1 and CDR2 from the germline V gene are SGDLS and YYNGEE. CDR3 residues: CASSAQAGGNGYTF. In nucleotides, the CDR3 is TGTGCCAGCAGCGCGCAGGCAGGGGGTAATGGCTACACCTTC.

The CDR3 protein is CASSFMRNEQFF. The CDR3 DNA reads as TGTGCCAGCAGTTTTATGAGGAATGAGCAGTTCTTC. The chain uses TRBV12-3 or TRBV12-4 and TRBJ2-1; no firm D call. V lost 3 bases and J 7 bases, leaving 7 bases between the germline ends. This CDR3 region has 12 residues.